This record covers a single TCR beta chain. Its cognate antigen is unknown. The data derive from a study of spatial heterogeneity in lung cancer. General study findings and limits: Mutation tallies in tumors tracked expanded intratumoral alpha and beta TCR counts. Ubiquitous and regional expanded TCR counts mirrored ubiquitous and regional nonsynonymous mutation counts, respectively.

CDR3 size: 17 residues. J was trimmed by 5 bases and V by 6 bases; bases with no gene match: 16. The germline V gene encodes CDR1 SGHAT and CDR2 FQNNGV. One entry per CDR3 protein results from TCRdb running MiXCR on the 5' RACE reads. The sample shows nearly 15,000 distinct CDR3 sequences, under 8% of them seen only once. Time point of the sample: sample taken at primary tumor resection. The donors, 70 to 80 patients with untreated early-stage non-small cell lung cancer, provided the samples. TCRs were sequenced from unsorted whole RNA of tumor, nontumor lung or PBMC. The receptor was derived from a male donor with early-stage non-small cell lung cancer. The rearrangement links TRBV11-2 to TRBJ2-5; TRBD1 agrees at 9 bases. This specimen consisted of lung tumor tissue, obtained at surgery. As DNA, the CDR3 is TGTGCCAGCAGTTACCGGGCGGGGACAGGGTCTGTTGAGACCCAGTACTTC. Amino acid sequence: CASSYRAGTGSVETQYF.